This T cell receptor beta chain was sequenced for a study of T cells in Graves' hyperthyroidism and ophthalmopathy. Amplification of TCR beta CDR3 regions used RNA as the template. HTBI primers drove first-round RT-PCR of the TCR CDR3. TCRdb re-derived calls from the multiplex PCR reads in MiXCR, one entry per CDR3 protein. Of approximately 720,000 distinct CDR3 sequences detected, roughly a sixth appear once; the ten largest clones hold over 15%. CDR3 length: 13 amino acids. Trimming pared 7 bases from V and 4 bases from J, leaving 13 bases between. Germline CDR1 and CDR2: SGHTA and FQGNSA. This receptor was obtained from a woman between 45 and 60 years old with Graves' hyperthyroidism that later progressed to Graves' ophthalmopathy. The chain employs TRBV7-2 and TRBJ1-1; D unclear. What was sequenced was blood. CDR3 nucleotide sequence: TGTGCCAGCACTTTGGTTGAGGGCACTGAAGCTTTCTTT. Its translation is CASTLVEGTEAFF.